A selection of T cell receptor beta chains follows, all from one sample in a study of T cells in Graves' hyperthyroidism and ophthalmopathy. TCRdb ran MiXCR on the multiplex PCR reads and lists one entry per CDR3 protein. The sample holds 500,000 to 600,000 distinct CDR3 sequences, roughly 21% seen once. Sequencing was done on a sample of blood. The origin of the receptors is a middle-aged man with Graves' ophthalmopathy. Both conserved end residues are part of each CDR3. The D gene is left open where the match is weak. Size tells how often a clone was seen (once, few, many) or the class of an expanded clone, and some rows leave it out.

D gene: NA
V gene: TRBV20-1
clone size: NA
J gene: TRBJ2-1
CDR3 protein: CSARRGPSGKRRDNEQFF
CDR3 DNA: TGCAGTGCCAGGCGGGGGCCCTCGGGGAAACGACGGGACAATGAGCAGTTCTTC

D gene: TRBD1
V gene: TRBV14
clone size: few
J gene: TRBJ2-2
CDR3 protein: CASSPTGTGATGELFF
CDR3 DNA: TGTGCCAGCAGCCCCACCGGGACAGGGGCAACCGGGGAGCTGTTTTTT

D gene: NA
V gene: TRBV6-8
clone size: few
J gene: TRBJ1-2
CDR3 protein: CASSYGGGGLGYTF
CDR3 DNA: TGTGCCAGCAGTTACGGGGGAGGGGGACTTGGCTACACCTTC

D gene: NA
V gene: TRBV2
clone size: many
J gene: TRBJ2-4
CDR3 protein: CASSFTVGAAKNIQYF
CDR3 DNA: TGTGCCAGCAGTTTCACCGTGGGGGCAGCCAAAAACATTCAGTACTTC

D gene: NA
V gene: TRBV11-2
clone size: NA
J gene: TRBJ1-4
CDR3 protein: CASSLEVGRGNEKLFF
CDR3 DNA: TGTGCCAGCAGCTTAGAAGTAGGGAGAGGTAATGAAAAACTGTTTTTT

D gene: TRBD1
V gene: TRBV6-1
clone size: many
J gene: TRBJ2-7
CDR3 protein: CASRGTGMGTYEQYF
CDR3 DNA: TGTGCCAGCAGGGGGACAGGGATGGGGACCTACGAGCAGTACTTC

D gene: TRBD2
V gene: TRBV20-1
clone size: few
J gene: TRBJ2-7
CDR3 protein: CSATPIIRDYFYEQYF
CDR3 DNA: TGCAGTGCTACCCCCATTATCCGGGACTATTTCTACGAGCAGTACTTC

D gene: TRBD2
V gene: TRBV7-8
clone size: many
J gene: TRBJ2-1
CDR3 protein: CASSSRTSGRRSYNEQFF
CDR3 DNA: TGTGCCAGCAGCTCACGGACTAGCGGGAGGAGGTCCTACAATGAGCAGTTCTTC

D gene: TRBD2
V gene: TRBV6-1
clone size: many
J gene: TRBJ2-7
CDR3 protein: CASTQTSGYEQYF
CDR3 DNA: TGTGCCAGCACTCAGACTAGCGGCTACGAGCAGTACTTC

D gene: NA
V gene: TRBV12-3/TRBV12-4
clone size: few
J gene: TRBJ1-6
CDR3 protein: CASSLGGGRQPLHF
CDR3 DNA: TGTGCCAGCAGTTTAGGAGGGGGGCGACAACCCCTCCACTTT

D gene: NA
V gene: TRBV19
clone size: NA
J gene: TRBJ2-5
CDR3 protein: CASSISGQAKETQYF
CDR3 DNA: TGTGCCAGTAGTATATCAGGGCAAGCTAAAGAGACCCAGTACTTC

D gene: NA
V gene: TRBV18
clone size: many
J gene: TRBJ1-1
CDR3 protein: CASSLALEAFF
CDR3 DNA: TGTGCCAGCTCACTAGCGTTGGAGGCTTTCTTT

D gene: NA
V gene: TRBV29-1
clone size: many
J gene: TRBJ2-2
CDR3 protein: CSGTTSQVGELFF
CDR3 DNA: TGCAGCGGGACCACGAGTCAGGTCGGGGAGCTGTTTTTT

D gene: NA
V gene: TRBV2
clone size: NA
J gene: TRBJ1-2
CDR3 protein: CASSSVEGYGYTF
CDR3 DNA: TGTGCCAGCAGTTCGGTCGAGGGATATGGCTACACCTTC

D gene: TRBD1
V gene: TRBV20-1
clone size: many
J gene: TRBJ2-7
CDR3 protein: CSATPRTGTGAAYEQYF
CDR3 DNA: TGCAGTGCTACCCCACGTACAGGGACAGGGGCTGCCTACGAGCAGTACTTC

D gene: TRBD1
V gene: TRBV19
clone size: once
J gene: TRBJ2-1
CDR3 protein: CASSAGQGTYNEQFF
CDR3 DNA: TGTGCCAGTAGCGCGGGACAGGGAACCTACAATGAGCAGTTCTTC

D gene: NA
V gene: TRBV30
clone size: NA
J gene: TRBJ1-2
CDR3 protein: CASREGSYGYTF
CDR3 DNA: TGTGCCTCCCGGGAGGGGTCCTATGGCTACACCTTC

D gene: NA
V gene: TRBV20-1
clone size: NA
J gene: TRBJ2-5
CDR3 protein: CSARVDGAGETQYF
CDR3 DNA: TGCAGTGCTAGAGTCGATGGGGCTGGGGAGACCCAGTACTTC

D gene: NA
V gene: TRBV11-1
clone size: few
J gene: TRBJ1-1
CDR3 protein: CASSPNRAPRTEAFF
CDR3 DNA: TGTGCCAGCAGCCCGAACCGGGCTCCTAGGACTGAAGCTTTCTTT

D gene: NA
V gene: TRBV7-2
clone size: many
J gene: TRBJ2-7
CDR3 protein: CASSLFPAYEQYF
CDR3 DNA: TGTGCCAGCAGCTTATTCCCAGCCTACGAGCAGTACTTC

D gene: TRBD1
V gene: TRBV10-3
clone size: NA
J gene: TRBJ1-5
CDR3 protein: CAIGDYGDSQPQHF
CDR3 DNA: TGTGCCATCGGTGATTACGGGGACAGCCAGCCCCAGCATTTT

D gene: NA
V gene: TRBV7-3
clone size: many
J gene: TRBJ2-7
CDR3 protein: CASLSYTEQYF
CDR3 DNA: TGTGCCAGCCTCTCTTATACGGAGCAGTACTTC

D gene: NA
V gene: TRBV7-8
clone size: many
J gene: TRBJ2-2
CDR3 protein: CASSLGITGELFF
CDR3 DNA: TGTGCCAGCAGCTTAGGGATCACCGGGGAGCTGTTTTTT

D gene: NA
V gene: TRBV7-9
clone size: many
J gene: TRBJ1-3
CDR3 protein: CASSYGDPSGNTIYF
CDR3 DNA: TGTGCCAGCAGCTACGGTGACCCCTCTGGAAACACCATATATTTT

D gene: NA
V gene: TRBV6-2/TRBV6-3
clone size: many
J gene: TRBJ2-3
CDR3 protein: CASSTNRGGDTQYF
CDR3 DNA: TGTGCCAGCAGTACCAACAGGGGAGGAGATACGCAGTATTTT

D gene: NA
V gene: TRBV3-1
clone size: NA
J gene: TRBJ1-2
CDR3 protein: CASTQGAASDYTF
CDR3 DNA: TGTGCCAGCACCCAAGGGGCCGCCAGCGACTACACCTTC

D gene: NA
V gene: TRBV2
clone size: NA
J gene: TRBJ1-1
CDR3 protein: CASSERQDKNTEAFF
CDR3 DNA: TGTGCCAGCAGTGAACGTCAGGATAAGAACACTGAAGCTTTCTTT

D gene: TRBD1
V gene: TRBV5-6
clone size: few
J gene: TRBJ2-5
CDR3 protein: CASSFRTGGLETQYF
CDR3 DNA: TGTGCCAGCAGCTTCCGGACAGGGGGTTTAGAGACCCAGTACTTC

D gene: TRBD1
V gene: TRBV9
clone size: few
J gene: TRBJ2-3
CDR3 protein: CASSEKNRGPQDTQYF
CDR3 DNA: TGTGCCAGCAGCGAGAAGAACAGGGGGCCACAGGATACGCAGTATTTT

D gene: NA
V gene: TRBV20-1
clone size: many
J gene: TRBJ2-5
CDR3 protein: CSARIPAVAAETQYF
CDR3 DNA: TGCAGTGCTAGAATCCCCGCGGTAGCGGCAGAGACCCAGTACTTC

D gene: TRBD2
V gene: TRBV3-1
clone size: few
J gene: TRBJ2-1
CDR3 protein: CASSQIHGGSGVTKFF
CDR3 DNA: TGTGCCAGCAGCCAAATCCACGGGGGTAGCGGGGTTACAAAGTTCTTC

D gene: TRBD2
V gene: TRBV20-1
clone size: few
J gene: TRBJ2-1
CDR3 protein: CSARDGLEAGDSYNEQFF
CDR3 DNA: TGCAGTGCTAGAGATGGGTTAGAAGCGGGAGACTCCTACAATGAGCAGTTCTTC

D gene: NA
V gene: TRBV20-1
clone size: NA
J gene: TRBJ2-5
CDR3 protein: CSARVAGPQETQYF
CDR3 DNA: TGCAGTGCTAGAGTCGCGGGACCGCAAGAGACCCAGTACTTC

D gene: NA
V gene: TRBV4-3
clone size: NA
J gene: TRBJ2-7
CDR3 protein: CASSHGLFYEQYF
CDR3 DNA: TGCGCCAGCAGCCACGGACTCTTCTACGAGCAGTACTTC

D gene: NA
V gene: TRBV5-1
clone size: NA
J gene: TRBJ2-2
CDR3 protein: CASSLQGYRPTNTGELFF
CDR3 DNA: TGCGCCAGCAGCTTACAGGGTTACCGACCAACGAACACCGGGGAGCTGTTTTTT

D gene: TRBD1
V gene: TRBV19
clone size: NA
J gene: TRBJ2-3
CDR3 protein: CASSIRQGTDTQYF
CDR3 DNA: TGTGCCAGTAGTATCAGACAGGGGACAGATACGCAGTATTTT

D gene: TRBD2
V gene: TRBV5-1
clone size: NA
J gene: TRBJ2-3
CDR3 protein: CASSLNVAGHGDTQYF
CDR3 DNA: TGCGCCAGCAGCTTGAATGTAGCGGGGCACGGAGATACGCAGTATTTT

D gene: TRBD2
V gene: TRBV7-2
clone size: many
J gene: TRBJ2-4
CDR3 protein: CASSSRPTSGSSGNIQYF
CDR3 DNA: TGTGCCAGCAGCTCGCGCCCAACTAGCGGGAGTAGCGGGAACATTCAGTACTTC

D gene: NA
V gene: TRBV27
clone size: many
J gene: TRBJ1-1
CDR3 protein: CASIPGGLDTEAFF
CDR3 DNA: TGTGCCAGCATCCCTGGGGGACTGGACACTGAAGCTTTCTTT

D gene: NA
V gene: TRBV4-2
clone size: many
J gene: TRBJ2-7
CDR3 protein: CASSRSRSRDGYEQYF
CDR3 DNA: TGTGCCAGCAGCCGCAGCCGGTCTAGGGACGGCTACGAGCAGTACTTC

D gene: TRBD1
V gene: TRBV15
clone size: NA
J gene: TRBJ2-2
CDR3 protein: CATSRDFGQGATGELFF
CDR3 DNA: TGTGCCACCAGCAGAGATTTTGGGCAGGGGGCAACCGGGGAGCTGTTTTTT

D gene: NA
V gene: TRBV3-1
clone size: many
J gene: TRBJ2-3
CDR3 protein: CASSGTDSTDTQYF
CDR3 DNA: TGTGCCAGCAGCGGGACGGACTCAACAGATACGCAGTATTTT

D gene: NA
V gene: TRBV4-3
clone size: few
J gene: TRBJ2-1
CDR3 protein: CASSSDRGTYNEQFF
CDR3 DNA: TGCGCCAGCAGCTCAGATCGGGGGACCTACAATGAGCAGTTCTTC

D gene: NA
V gene: TRBV12-3/TRBV12-4
clone size: many
J gene: TRBJ2-2
CDR3 protein: CASSLMRTNTGELFF
CDR3 DNA: TGTGCCAGCAGTTTAATGCGGACGAACACCGGGGAGCTGTTTTTT

D gene: NA
V gene: TRBV6-1
clone size: few
J gene: TRBJ2-3
CDR3 protein: CASRTVTQYF
CDR3 DNA: TGTGCCAGCAGGACGGTGACGCAGTATTTT

D gene: NA
V gene: TRBV27
clone size: NA
J gene: TRBJ1-4
CDR3 protein: CASGGEKLFF
CDR3 DNA: TGTGCCAGCGGGGGGGAAAAACTGTTTTTT

D gene: TRBD1
V gene: TRBV14
clone size: many
J gene: TRBJ2-3
CDR3 protein: CASSQRTGGVDTQYF
CDR3 DNA: TGTGCCAGCAGCCAAAGGACAGGGGGCGTAGATACGCAGTATTTT

D gene: NA
V gene: TRBV10-1
clone size: NA
J gene: TRBJ1-6
CDR3 protein: CASRSTGNNSPLHF
CDR3 DNA: TGCGCCAGCAGATCTACAGGGAATAATTCACCCCTCCACTTT

D gene: NA
V gene: TRBV7-9
clone size: NA
J gene: TRBJ2-7
CDR3 protein: CASSKSGTPYEQCF
CDR3 DNA: TGTGCCAGCAGCAAATCCGGGACACCATACGAGCAGTGCTTC

D gene: NA
V gene: TRBV2
clone size: many
J gene: TRBJ1-6
CDR3 protein: CASSGNGLGNSPLHF
CDR3 DNA: TGTGCCAGCAGTGGGAATGGGCTGGGTAATTCACCCCTCCACTTT

D gene: NA
V gene: TRBV3-1
clone size: many
J gene: TRBJ2-1
CDR3 protein: CASSRLVVNEQFF
CDR3 DNA: TGTGCCAGCAGCCGACTAGTGGTCAATGAGCAGTTCTTC

D gene: TRBD1
V gene: TRBV29-1
clone size: NA
J gene: TRBJ2-3
CDR3 protein: CSVPTGSWTDTQYF
CDR3 DNA: TGCAGCGTCCCGACAGGGTCCTGGACAGATACGCAGTATTTT

D gene: TRBD2
V gene: TRBV27
clone size: many
J gene: TRBJ2-7
CDR3 protein: CASSSLWTSGTLYEQYF
CDR3 DNA: TGTGCCAGCAGTTCCCTTTGGACTAGCGGGACACTCTACGAGCAGTACTTC

D gene: NA
V gene: TRBV6-5
clone size: NA
J gene: TRBJ1-4
CDR3 protein: CASSYSGSTNEKLFF
CDR3 DNA: TGTGCCAGCAGTTACTCGGGTTCAACTAATGAAAAACTGTTTTTT

D gene: TRBD2
V gene: TRBV10-3
clone size: NA
J gene: TRBJ2-7
CDR3 protein: CAISSAGTIYEQYF
CDR3 DNA: TGTGCCATCAGTTCAGCGGGGACGATTTACGAGCAGTACTTC

D gene: NA
V gene: TRBV6-2/TRBV6-3
clone size: few
J gene: TRBJ2-1
CDR3 protein: CASSWGPWRGADPYNEQFF
CDR3 DNA: TGTGCCAGCAGTTGGGGGCCCTGGAGGGGGGCCGATCCCTACAATGAGCAGTTCTTC

D gene: NA
V gene: TRBV7-3
clone size: NA
J gene: TRBJ1-1
CDR3 protein: CASSFYICSAGKSNEAFF
CDR3 DNA: NA

D gene: NA
V gene: TRBV5-5
clone size: few
J gene: TRBJ2-7
CDR3 protein: CASGLARVNYEQYF
CDR3 DNA: TGTGCCTCCGGCCTGGCTCGGGTAAACTACGAGCAGTACTTC

D gene: NA
V gene: TRBV27
clone size: many
J gene: TRBJ1-1
CDR3 protein: CASSLSVNPTEAFF
CDR3 DNA: TGTGCCAGCAGTTTATCTGTCAATCCCACTGAAGCTTTCTTT